The 4 T cell receptor beta chains presented below share a single source sample, sequenced in a study of long-term antiretroviral therapy in people with HIV. The run of the v3.0 immunoSEQ assay was at survey level. The table came from immunoSEQ multiplex PCR; TCRdb's copy has only in-frame clones and leaves some out. Of 25,000 to 35,000 clones in the sample, roughly 84% are singletons; the top ten hold 4.8%. Specimen: unsorted PBMCs, collected 0.8 years after starting antiretroviral therapy. All receptors come from a woman aged 25 to 45 with HIV.

The chain carries TRBV6-5 and TRBJ1-2; perhaps TRBD1 as D (6 bases). Germline CDR1 and CDR2: MNHEY and SVGAGI. This CDR3 comprises 15 residues. Deletions cut 6 bases from V and 4 bases from J, with 18 bases between. CDR3 protein: CASRGGAGFIYGYTF. The CDR3 DNA reads TGTGCCAGCAGGGGGGGGGCCGGTTTCATCTATGGCTACACCTTC.

The rearrangement joins TRBV19 to TRBJ2-7; TRBD1 aligns across 7 bases. Germline lookup yields CDR1 LNHDA and CDR2 SQIVND (reference sequence). V trimming: 5 bases; J trimming: 3 bases; junction bases outside the gene matches: 7. CDR3 length: 14 amino acids. The CDR3 sequence is CASSVTGELYEQYF. As DNA, the CDR3 is TGTGCCAGTAGTGTAACAGGGGAACTCTACGAGCAGTACTTC.

The rearrangement links TRBV5-4 to TRBJ1-1; D not certain. Trimming pared 2 bases from V and 1 base from J, leaving 6 bases between. CDR3 size: 13 residues. The germline V gene has CDR1 SGHNT and CDR2 YYREEE (reference sequence). In DNA, the CDR3 is TGTGCCAGCAGCTTAGAGGGGAACACTGAAGCTTTCTTT. This translates into CASSLEGNTEAFF.

The rearrangement links TRBV9 to TRBJ2-5, with TRBD1 as a possible D gene (5 bases). CDR1 is SGDLS and CDR2 is YYNGEE in the germline V gene. This CDR3 contains 14 residues. V was shortened by 2 bases and J by 5 bases, with 13 bases between the two germline ends. The CDR3 DNA reads TGTGCCAGCAGCGTGGCTAGGGGTGAGGAGACCCAGTACTTC. Protein sequence: CASSVARGEETQYF. The complete variable domain, with remaining parts taken from reference TRBV9 and TRBJ2-5, reads DSGVTQTPKHLITATGQRVTLRCSPRSGDLSVYWYQQSLDQGLQFLIQYYNGEERAKGNILERFSAQQFPDLHSELNLSSLELGDSALYFCASSVARGEETQYFGPGTRLLVL.